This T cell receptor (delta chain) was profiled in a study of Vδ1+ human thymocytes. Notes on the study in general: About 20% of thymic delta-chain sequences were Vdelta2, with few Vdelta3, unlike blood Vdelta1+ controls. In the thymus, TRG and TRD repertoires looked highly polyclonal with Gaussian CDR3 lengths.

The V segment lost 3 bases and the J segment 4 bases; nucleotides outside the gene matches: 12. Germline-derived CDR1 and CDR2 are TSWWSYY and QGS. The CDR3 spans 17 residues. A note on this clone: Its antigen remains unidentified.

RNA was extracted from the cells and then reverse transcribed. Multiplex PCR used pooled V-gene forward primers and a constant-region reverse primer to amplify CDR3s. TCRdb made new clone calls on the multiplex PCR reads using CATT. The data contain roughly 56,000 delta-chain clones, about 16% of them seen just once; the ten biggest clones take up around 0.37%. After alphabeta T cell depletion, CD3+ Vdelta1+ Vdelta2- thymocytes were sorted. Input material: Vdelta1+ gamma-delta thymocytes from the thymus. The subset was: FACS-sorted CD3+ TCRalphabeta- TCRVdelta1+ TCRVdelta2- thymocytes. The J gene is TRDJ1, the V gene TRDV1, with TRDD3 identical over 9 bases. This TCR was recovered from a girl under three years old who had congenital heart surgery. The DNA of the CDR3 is TGTGCTCTTGGGGATGCCGCTCTCGGGGATACGCGCGATAAACTCATCTTT. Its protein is CALGDAALGDTRDKLIF.